The 27 T cell receptor beta chains below come from one sample, sequenced in a study of blood T cell repertoires in COVID-19. Clones were read by immunoSEQ multiplex PCR, and TCRdb kept only the in-frame ones, dropping some. The sample includes approximately 120,000 clones, roughly 88% of them seen just once. Sequenced material: peripheral blood. The source is an elderly woman with acute or convalescent COVID-19.

The V gene is TRBV3-1 (or the pseudogene TRBV3-2), the J gene TRBJ2-4; TRBD2 is a possible D gene (6 bases). Germline V gene data show CDR1 as LGHDT and CDR2 as YNNKEL (reference sequence). V was clipped by 4 bases and J by 7 bases, with 14 bases between them. The CDR3 spans 14 residues. In DNA form, the CDR3 reads TGTGCCAGCAGCCCCGGGACTCGAGGGAACATTCAGTACTTC. Its protein is CASSPGTRGNIQYF.

CDR3 nucleotide sequence: TGTGCCAGCAGTTACTTGTACGGGAATGAAGCTTTCTTT. Translated, it gives CASSYLYGNEAFF. This chain connects TRBV6-5 to TRBJ1-1, with D unresolved. Germline lookup yields CDR1 MNHEY and CDR2 SVGAGI. Between the trimmed V and J ends, which lost 1 base and 7 bases, there was a span of 10 bases. The CDR3 runs 13 residues.

J is TRBJ1-3 and V is TRBV5-5, with 9 nucleotides matching TRBD1. Trimming removed 4 bases from V and 3 bases from J; junction bases left unmatched: 8. From germline, CDR1 is SGHKS and CDR2 YYEKEE (reference sequence). The CDR3 consists of 16 residues. CDR3 region: CASSLTWTGDGNTIYF. CDR3 coding DNA: TGTGCCAGCAGCCTAACCTGGACAGGGGATGGAAACACCATATATTTT.

V gene TRBV28 combines with J gene TRBJ1-2; D remains ambiguous. CDR1 and CDR2 from the germline V gene are MDHEN and SYDVKM. Trimming stripped 4 bases from V and 2 bases from J, with 14 bases between. The length of the CDR3 is 15 residues. CDR3 sequence reads: CASSSPLARNYGYTF. The CDR3 DNA sequence: TGTGCCAGCAGTTCGCCCCTCGCCAGGAACTATGGCTACACCTTC.

The genes are TRBV6-5 and TRBJ1-2; no firm D call. V shed 0 bases and J shed 2 bases, with 13 bases lying between them. In germline, CDR1 is MNHEY, CDR2 SVGAGI. The CDR3 runs to 16 residues. The CDR3 DNA reads as TGTGCCAGCAGTTACTCCTGGGCCTCATTGAACTATGGCTACACCTTC. This codes for CASSYSWASLNYGYTF.

The V call is TRBV4-1, the J call TRBJ1-3, with D maybe TRBD1 (6 bases). The CDR3 contains 16 residues. Germline V gives CDR1 MGHRA, CDR2 YSYEKL. Between the trimmed V and J ends, which lost 5 bases and 4 bases, there was a span of 18 bases. CDR3 in amino acids: CASSTPTGTPGNTIYF. The CDR3 bases are TGCGCCAGCAGCACCCCCACCGGGACACCAGGAAACACCATATATTTT.

The genes are TRBV5-1 and TRBJ1-6, with D tentatively TRBD1 (6 bases). The CDR3 loop spans 16 amino acids. With 0 bases removed from V and 10 bases from J, the gap between germline ends came to 17 bases. Germline lookup yields CDR1 SGHRS and CDR2 YFSETQ. The DNA of the CDR3 is TGCGCCAGCAGCTTGGGCGGCCCAGGGGAGGGCTCACCCCTCCACTTT. Translation: CASSLGGPGEGSPLHF.

V usage is TRBV5-4 and J usage is TRBJ2-1; 12 bases align to TRBD2. The CDR3 is 16 residues long. Per the germline V gene, CDR1 is SGHNT and CDR2 is YYREEE (reference sequence). The V segment lost 5 bases and the J segment 8 bases; nucleotides outside the gene matches: 11. The CDR3 loop is CASRPTTSGRTHEQFF. In DNA, the CDR3 is TGTGCCAGCAGACCTACCACTAGCGGGAGGACCCATGAGCAGTTCTTC.

The rearrangement uses TRBV6-5 and TRBJ2-4, with 8 bases matching TRBD2. Germline assignment: CDR1 MNHEY and CDR2 SVGAGI. V shed 6 bases, J shed 7 bases, and the junction held 11 bases outside the gene matches. This CDR3 has 15 residues. The CDR3 sequence: CASRGARGGRNIQYF. CDR3 bases: TGTGCCAGCAGGGGTGCACGGGGGGGCCGGAACATTCAGTACTTC.

V usage is TRBV5-4 and J usage is TRBJ2-7, with D tentatively TRBD1 (6 bases). This CDR3 has 15 residues. V was pared by 1 base and J by 1 base, with 12 bases between. Germline assignment: CDR1 SGHNT and CDR2 YYREEE (reference sequence). CDR3 nucleotide sequence: TGTGCCAGCAGCTTGCCAGGGGTCCAGTCCTACGAGCAGTACTTC. Protein sequence: CASSLPGVQSYEQYF.

This chain links TRBV9 with TRBJ2-1, with 8 bases that match TRBD1. The V and J ends lost 3 bases and 0 bases, in that order; junction bases with no gene match: 2. CDR3 length equals 15 residues. CDR1 and CDR2 (germline): SGDLS, YYNGEE. CDR3 coding DNA: TGTGCCAGCAGCGCAGGACAGGGCTCCTACAATGAGCAGTTCTTC. Translation gives CASSAGQGSYNEQFF.

J is TRBJ2-1 and V is TRBV6-5; TRBD2 matches at 7 bases. The CDR3 covers 15 residues. Trimming cost V 7 bases and J 8 bases; bases outside gene matches: 14. CDR1 MNHEY and CDR2 SVGAGI come from the germline V gene. Here the CDR3 DNA reads TGTGCCAGCAACCTCCTTGCGGGGGATTCCGATGAGCAGTTCTTC. It yields the protein CASNLLAGDSDEQFF.

The chain recombines TRBV3-1 (or the pseudogene TRBV3-2) with TRBJ1-3, with 8 bases identical to TRBD1. V dropped 4 bases and J dropped 4; count of bases not matched to a gene: 0. The CDR3 runs to 13 residues. Germline V CDR1 and CDR2: LGHDT, YNNKEL (reference sequence). CDR3 coding DNA: TGTGCCAGCAGCCGGACAGGGGGAAACACCATATATTTT. It translates to CASSRTGGNTIYF.

This clone has more than one count but fewer than ten. The chain employs TRBV6-5 and TRBJ2-2; 10 bases line up with TRBD1. The germline V gene encodes CDR1 MNHEY and CDR2 SVGAGI. The V and J ends lost 2 bases and 6 bases, in that order; junction bases with no gene match: 3. The CDR3 runs 15 residues. Written as DNA, the CDR3 is TGTGCCAGCAGTTACCCGGGACAGGGGTCCGGGGAGCTGTTTTTT. Amino acid sequence: CASSYPGQGSGELFF.

The rearrangement links TRBV6-2 or TRBV6-3 to TRBJ1-6; tentatively, D is TRBD1 (5 bases). V was shortened by 2 bases and J by 10 bases, with 12 bases between the two germline ends. The CDR3 consists of 14 residues. Germline V gene lookup returns CDR1 MNHEY and CDR2 SVGEGT. Here the CDR3 reads CASSYRGGRSPLHF. For the CDR3, the DNA is TGTGCCAGCAGTTACAGGGGCGGTAGGTCACCCCTCCACTTT.

The chain links TRBV2 to TRBJ1-4, with a tentative D call TRBD1 (6 bases). V dropped 5 bases and J dropped 3 bases, with 19 bases sitting between them. This CDR3 is built from 17 residues. Germline values: CDR1 SNHLY, CDR2 FYNNEI. CDR3 DNA sequence: TGTGCCAGCAGTCTGCGTAGCAGGGGAAATGCTAATGAAAAACTGTTTTTT. Encoded protein: CASSLRSRGNANEKLFF.

V and J are TRBV5-1 and TRBJ2-3; 8 bases align to TRBD2. The junction had 8 bases not matched to a gene; V was cut back by 4 bases and J by 4 bases. Germline assignment: CDR1 SGHRS and CDR2 YFSETQ. CDR3 length: 15 amino acids. The CDR3 region is CASSVPGLGSDTQYF. DNA of the CDR3: TGCGCCAGCAGCGTGCCGGGACTAGGATCAGATACGCAGTATTTT.

This clone was seen more than once but under ten times. J is TRBJ2-5 and V is TRBV6-5; 7 bases line up with TRBD1. The germline V gene encodes CDR1 MNHEY and CDR2 SVGAGI. The CDR3 sequence is 15 residues long. The ends lost 4 bases at V and 5 bases at J; junction bases unmatched: 10. CDR3 nucleotide sequence: TGTGCCAGCAGTTCTCAGCCAACAGGGGAGGAGACCCAGTACTTC. This gives the protein CASSSQPTGEETQYF.

The chain combines TRBV7-3 with TRBJ2-3; unclear D gene. The V and J ends lost 5 bases and 0 bases respectively, with 6 bases between them. The CDR3 sequence is 13 residues long. The V gene's germline CDR1 is SGHTA and CDR2 FQGTGA. In nucleotides, the CDR3 is TGTGCCAGCAGCGTACAGAGCACAGATACGCAGTATTTT. Residues: CASSVQSTDTQYF.

The chain employs TRBV4-2 and TRBJ2-1, with 8 bases lining up with TRBD2. CDR3 length equals 16 residues. J gave up 6 bases and V 5 bases, and 12 bases lay outside the gene matches. Germline CDR1 LGHNA, CDR2 YNFKEQ. CDR3 protein: CASSCARGGWANEQFF. Written as DNA, the CDR3 is TGTGCCAGCAGCTGCGCTCGGGGGGGGTGGGCCAATGAGCAGTTCTTC.

The V call is TRBV21-1, the J call TRBJ2-5; TRBD2 is the table's D call, not checked against the DNA. TRBV21-1 is tagged as a pseudogene. The CDR3 is 16 amino acids. The DNA for the CDR3 is TGTGCCAGCAGCACTAGCGAGGGAGGGTACCAAGAGACCCAGTACTTC. This translates into CASSTSEGGYQETQYF.

In regard to this clone: Other nucleotide sequences in the sample specify the same CDR3. The chain is built from TRBV5-4 and TRBJ2-3, with 12 nucleotides matching TRBD2. The CDR3 is 16 amino acids. Germline trimming cut 4 bases from V and 3 bases from J; bases unmatched to any gene: 6. CDR1 SGHNT and CDR2 YYREEE come from the germline V gene (reference sequence). This CDR3 reads CASSLGLAGSTDTQYF. CDR3 DNA sequence: TGTGCCAGCAGCCTAGGACTAGCGGGATCGACAGATACGCAGTATTTT.

The chain employs TRBV3-1 (or the pseudogene TRBV3-2) and TRBJ1-1, with 10 bases that match TRBD1. This CDR3 spans 15 amino acids. Germline loops: CDR1 LGHDT, CDR2 YNNKEL (reference sequence). After removal of 4 bases from V and 5 bases from J, the junction contained 7 bases not matched to a gene. CDR3 DNA: TGTGCCAGCAGCCTCCGACAGGGGGCGAGGACTGAAGCTTTCTTT. This sequence encodes CASSLRQGARTEAFF.

J is TRBJ1-2 and V is TRBV20-1; TRBD1 might be the D (5 bases). The CDR3 has 11 amino acids. Per germline, CDR1 DFQATT and CDR2 SNEGSKA (reference sequence). Deletions cut 6 bases from V and 6 bases from J, with 11 bases between. CDR3 loop: CSALGGHGYTF. The CDR3 region has the DNA TGCAGTGCCCTGGGGGGTCATGGCTACACCTTC.

This rearrangement joins TRBV11-2 to TRBJ2-7; 7 bases line up with TRBD2. The trim removed 5 bases at V and 6 bases at J, leaving 1 base unmatched. Germline assignment: CDR1 SGHAT and CDR2 FQNNGV. The CDR3 runs 11 residues. The CDR3 nucleotides are TGTGCCAGCAGCACGGGGGGCGAGCAGTACTTC. It specifies CASSTGGEQYF.

The chain employs TRBV5-8 and TRBJ1-1, with 9 bases that match TRBD1. This CDR3 spans 14 amino acids. The trim removed 4 bases at V and 4 bases at J, leaving 5 bases unmatched. The germline V gene encodes CDR1 SGHTS and CDR2 YDEGEE. CDR3 nucleotides: TGTGCCAGCAGCAAGGGACAGGGTATCACTGAAGCTTTCTTT. Its translation is CASSKGQGITEAFF.

Concerning this clone itself: A junction boundary mismatches the germline segment, possibly from a read error. This chain uses TRBV5-1 with TRBJ2-7; D perhaps matches TRBD1 (5 bases). CDR3 length: 13 residues. Looked up from germline, CDR1 is SGHRS and CDR2 is YFSETQ. CDR3 nucleotide sequence: TGCGCCAGCAGCTTTCCGGACAAGGCACGACCTCACTTC. Translated: CASSFPDKARPHF.